A selection of T cell receptor beta chains follows, all from one sample in a study of T cells after yellow fever vaccination. TCRdb recomputed calls from the 5' RACE reads with MiXCR, one row per CDR3 protein. There are some 420,000 distinct CDR3 sequences in the sample; 18% occur only once, and roughly a sixth lies in the top ten. The specimen comprised PBMCs, sampled before the yellow fever booster vaccination. Receptor source: a man aged 18 to 35 who received the YFV17D yellow fever vaccine. Both conserved end residues are part of each CDR3. The order of the fields is J gene, clone size, D gene, V gene, CDR3 protein, CDR3 DNA. The D gene is left open where the match is weak. Clone size, where shown, is once, few, many, or a class for clones that have expanded.

>TRBJ2-5|NA|NA|TRBV4-1
CASSQGRGASAETQYF
TGCGCCAGCAGCCAGGGCCGGGGGGCGTCGGCAGAGACCCAGTACTTC
>TRBJ2-2|NA|NA|TRBV12-3/TRBV12-4
CASSETETGELFF
TGTGCCAGCAGTGAAACAGAGACCGGGGAGCTGTTTTTT
>TRBJ2-1|NA|TRBD2|TRBV6-4
CASSTGLAGVNEQFF
TGTGCCAGCAGCACGGGACTAGCGGGGGTAAATGAGCAGTTCTTC
>TRBJ1-1|NA|NA|TRBV7-9
CASSFSFGEGGAFF
TGTGCCAGCAGCTTCTCGTTCGGGGAAGGGGGAGCTTTCTTT
>TRBJ2-2|few|NA|TRBV4-1
CASSQDGAALQTGELFF
TGCGCCAGCAGCCAAGATGGAGCGGCCCTACAGACCGGGGAGCTGTTTTTT
>TRBJ1-1|NA|NA|TRBV9
CASSVGGGFNTEAFF
TGTGCCAGCAGCGTAGGGGGCGGGTTCAACACTGAAGCTTTCTTT
>TRBJ2-1|many|NA|TRBV7-3
CASSPSTDYNEQFF
TGTGCCAGCAGCCCCTCGACAGACTACAATGAGCAGTTCTTC
>TRBJ2-3|few|NA|TRBV12-3/TRBV12-4
CASSPGTLGVTQYF
TGTGCCAGCAGTCCCGGGACATTGGGTGTAACGCAGTATTTT
>TRBJ2-2|NA|NA|TRBV30
CAWSNTGELFF
TGTGCCTGGAGTAATACCGGGGAGCTGTTTTTT
>TRBJ2-1|NA|NA|TRBV7-2
CASTTSGQRQFF
NA
>TRBJ1-1|NA|NA|TRBV10-3
CAISDRPLTNTEAFF
TGTGCCATCAGTGACAGGCCCTTAACGAACACTGAAGCTTTCTTT
>TRBJ2-5|few|NA|TRBV10-3
CAISVDQTIETQYF
TGTGCCATCAGCGTGGATCAGACTATAGAGACCCAGTACTTC
>TRBJ2-2|few|TRBD2|TRBV29-1
CSVAGRGGGGELFF
TGCAGCGTTGCTGGCCGGGGGGGCGGCGGGGAGCTGTTTTTT
>TRBJ2-6|NA|TRBD1|TRBV5-1
CASSRTGTGANVLTF
TGCGCCAGCAGCCGGACAGGGACTGGGGCCAACGTCCTGACTTTC
>TRBJ2-5|few|NA|TRBV4-2
CASSQESAGSSEWETQYF
TGTGCCAGCAGCCAAGAGTCGGCGGGGTCTTCGGAATGGGAGACCCAGTACTTC
>TRBJ1-2|NA|NA|TRBV3-1
CASSQRLVLGYTF
TGTGCCAGCAGCCAGAGGTTGGTGCTCGGCTACACCTTC
>TRBJ1-4|few|NA|TRBV10-3
CAITAAANEKLFF
TGTGCCATCACAGCCGCCGCTAATGAAAAACTGTTTTTT
>TRBJ2-2|NA|TRBD2|TRBV6-6
CASRRSGRGANTGELFF
TGTGCCAGCAGAAGAAGTGGGCGGGGGGCGAACACCGGGGAGCTGTTTTTT
>TRBJ1-1|NA|TRBD1|TRBV19
CASSKTGDTEAFF
TGTGCCAGTAGTAAAACAGGGGACACTGAAGCTTTCTTT
>TRBJ1-5|NA|NA|TRBV6-2/TRBV6-3
CASSSAGTPNQPQHF
TGTGCCAGCAGTTCCGCCGGGACCCCAAATCAGCCCCAGCATTTT